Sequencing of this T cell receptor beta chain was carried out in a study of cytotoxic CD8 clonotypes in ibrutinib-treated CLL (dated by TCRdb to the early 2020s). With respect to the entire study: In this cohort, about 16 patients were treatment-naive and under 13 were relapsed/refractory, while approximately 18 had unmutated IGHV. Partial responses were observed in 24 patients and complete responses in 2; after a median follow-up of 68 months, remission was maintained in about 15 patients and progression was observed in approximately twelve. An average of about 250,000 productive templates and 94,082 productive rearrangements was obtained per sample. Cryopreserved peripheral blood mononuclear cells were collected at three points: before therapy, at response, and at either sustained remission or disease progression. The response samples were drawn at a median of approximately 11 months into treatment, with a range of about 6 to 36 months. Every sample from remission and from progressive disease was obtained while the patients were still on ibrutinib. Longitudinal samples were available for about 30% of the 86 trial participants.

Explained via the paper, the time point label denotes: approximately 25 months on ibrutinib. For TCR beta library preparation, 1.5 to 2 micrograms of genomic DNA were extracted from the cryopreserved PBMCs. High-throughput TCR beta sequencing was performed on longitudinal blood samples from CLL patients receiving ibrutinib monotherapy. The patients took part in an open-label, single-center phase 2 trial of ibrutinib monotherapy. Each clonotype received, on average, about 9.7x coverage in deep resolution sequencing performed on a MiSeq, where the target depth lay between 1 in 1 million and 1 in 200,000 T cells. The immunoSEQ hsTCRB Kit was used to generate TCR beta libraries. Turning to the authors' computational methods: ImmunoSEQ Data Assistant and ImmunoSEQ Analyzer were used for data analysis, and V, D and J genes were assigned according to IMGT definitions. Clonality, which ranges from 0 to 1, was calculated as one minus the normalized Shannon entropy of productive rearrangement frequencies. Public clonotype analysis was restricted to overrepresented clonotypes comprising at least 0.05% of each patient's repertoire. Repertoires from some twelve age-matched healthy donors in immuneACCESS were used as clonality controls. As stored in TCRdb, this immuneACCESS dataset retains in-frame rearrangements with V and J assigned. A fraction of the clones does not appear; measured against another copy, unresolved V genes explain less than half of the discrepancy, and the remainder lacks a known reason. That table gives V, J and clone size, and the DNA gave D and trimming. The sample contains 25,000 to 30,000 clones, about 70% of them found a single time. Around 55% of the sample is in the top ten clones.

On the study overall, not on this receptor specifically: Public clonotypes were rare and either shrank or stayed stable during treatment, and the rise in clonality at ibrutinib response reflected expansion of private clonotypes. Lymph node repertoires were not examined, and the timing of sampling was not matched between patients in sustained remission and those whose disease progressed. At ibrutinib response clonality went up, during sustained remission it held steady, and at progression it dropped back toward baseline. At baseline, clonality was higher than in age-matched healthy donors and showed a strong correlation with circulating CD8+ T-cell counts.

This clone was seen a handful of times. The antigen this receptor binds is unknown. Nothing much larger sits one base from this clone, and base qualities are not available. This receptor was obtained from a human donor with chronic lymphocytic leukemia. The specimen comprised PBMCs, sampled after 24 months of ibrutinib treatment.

The nucleotide sequence reads TGCGCCAGCAGCTTGGTAGGAACAGGATCCGAAGAGCAGTACTTC. Its coded protein is CASSLVGTGSEEQYF. The chain couples TRBV5-1 to TRBJ2-7, and TRBD1 may be the D gene, going by 5 matching bases. The CDR3 measures 15 amino acids from cysteine to phenylalanine. CDR3 DNA only is kept here, 45 bases in frame from base 1. Deletion took 0 bases off V and 7 bases off J, with a span of 17 bases between the germline ends. According to the germline V gene, CDR1 reads SGHRS and CDR2 reads YFSETQ.